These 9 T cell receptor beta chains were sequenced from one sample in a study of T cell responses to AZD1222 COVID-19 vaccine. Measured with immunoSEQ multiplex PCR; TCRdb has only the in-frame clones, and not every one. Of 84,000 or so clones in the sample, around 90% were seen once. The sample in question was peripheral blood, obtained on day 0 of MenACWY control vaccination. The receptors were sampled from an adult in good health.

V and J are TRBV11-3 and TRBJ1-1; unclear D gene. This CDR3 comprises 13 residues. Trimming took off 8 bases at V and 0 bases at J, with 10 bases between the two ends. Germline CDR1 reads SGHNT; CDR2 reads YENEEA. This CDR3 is CASGKGMNTEAFF. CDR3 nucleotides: TGTGCCAGCGGTAAGGGCATGAACACTGAAGCTTTCTTT.

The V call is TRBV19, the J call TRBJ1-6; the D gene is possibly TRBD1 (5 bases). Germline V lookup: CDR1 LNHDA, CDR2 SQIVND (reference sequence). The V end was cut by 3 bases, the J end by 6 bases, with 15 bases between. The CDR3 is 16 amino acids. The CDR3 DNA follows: TGTGCCAGTAGTATCAAGGCCCTAAGGGGTAATTCACCCCTCCACTTT. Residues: CASSIKALRGNSPLHF.

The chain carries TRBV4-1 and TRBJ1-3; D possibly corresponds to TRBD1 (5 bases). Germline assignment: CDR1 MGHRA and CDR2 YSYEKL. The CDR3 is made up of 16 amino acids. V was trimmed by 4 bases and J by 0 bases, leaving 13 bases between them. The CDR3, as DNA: TGCGCCAGCAGCCTTAGAGAAGGGGCCTCTGGAAACACCATATATTTT. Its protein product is CASSLREGASGNTIYF.

CDR3 DNA sequence: TGTGCCAGCAGCTTAGTTGGGACAGGGGTTTCAGATACGCAGTATTTT. Translation: CASSLVGTGVSDTQYF. The chain links TRBV7-9 to TRBJ2-3; 10 bases map to TRBD1. The J segment lost 4 bases and the V segment lost 1 base, leaving 5 bases of the junction unmatched. CDR3 length equals 16 residues. Germline V gene data show CDR1 as SEHNR and CDR2 as FQNEAQ (reference sequence). The full variable domain, with the rest looked up from reference TRBV7-9 and TRBJ2-3, is DTGVSQNPRHKITKRGQNVTFRCDPISEHNRLYWYRQTLGQGPEFLTYFQNEAQLEKSRLLSDRFSAERPKGSFSTLEIQRTEQGDSAMYLCASSLVGTGVSDTQYFGPGTRLTVL.

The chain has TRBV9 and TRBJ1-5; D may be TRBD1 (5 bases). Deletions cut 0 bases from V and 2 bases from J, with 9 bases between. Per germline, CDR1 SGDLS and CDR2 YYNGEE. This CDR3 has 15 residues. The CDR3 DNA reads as TGTGCCAGCAGCGTAGGGCAGGGTGGCAATCAGCCCCAGCATTTT. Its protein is CASSVGQGGNQPQHF.

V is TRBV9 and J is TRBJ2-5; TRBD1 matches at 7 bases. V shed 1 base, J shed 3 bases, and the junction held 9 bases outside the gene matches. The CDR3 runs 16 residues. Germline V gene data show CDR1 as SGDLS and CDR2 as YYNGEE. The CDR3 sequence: CASSVMGQTEKETQYF. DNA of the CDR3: TGTGCCAGCAGCGTAATGGGACAGACAGAGAAAGAGACCCAGTACTTC. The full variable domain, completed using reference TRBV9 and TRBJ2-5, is DSGVTQTPKHLITATGQRVTLRCSPRSGDLSVYWYQQSLDQGLQFLIQYYNGEERAKGNILERFSAQQFPDLHSELNLSSLELGDSALYFCASSVMGQTEKETQYFGPGTRLLVL.

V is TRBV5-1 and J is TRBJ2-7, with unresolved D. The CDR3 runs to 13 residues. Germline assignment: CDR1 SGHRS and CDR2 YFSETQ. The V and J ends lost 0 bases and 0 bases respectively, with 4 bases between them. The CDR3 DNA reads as TGCGCCAGCAGCTTGGACGGCTCCTACGAGCAGTACTTC. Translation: CASSLDGSYEQYF.

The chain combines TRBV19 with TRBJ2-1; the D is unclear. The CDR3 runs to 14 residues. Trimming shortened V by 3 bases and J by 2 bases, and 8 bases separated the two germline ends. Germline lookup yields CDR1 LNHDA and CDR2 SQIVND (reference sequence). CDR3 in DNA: TGTGCCAGTAGTATGGTTAGGACCTACAATGAGCAGTTCTTC. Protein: CASSMVRTYNEQFF.

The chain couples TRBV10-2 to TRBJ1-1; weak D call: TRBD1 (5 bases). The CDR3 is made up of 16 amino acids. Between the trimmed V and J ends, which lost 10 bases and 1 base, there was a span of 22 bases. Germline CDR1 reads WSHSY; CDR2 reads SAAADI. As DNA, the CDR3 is TGCGCCACCAAGGATGGGGGAGAAACACCGAACACTGAAGCTTTCTTT. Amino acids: CATKDGGETPNTEAFF.